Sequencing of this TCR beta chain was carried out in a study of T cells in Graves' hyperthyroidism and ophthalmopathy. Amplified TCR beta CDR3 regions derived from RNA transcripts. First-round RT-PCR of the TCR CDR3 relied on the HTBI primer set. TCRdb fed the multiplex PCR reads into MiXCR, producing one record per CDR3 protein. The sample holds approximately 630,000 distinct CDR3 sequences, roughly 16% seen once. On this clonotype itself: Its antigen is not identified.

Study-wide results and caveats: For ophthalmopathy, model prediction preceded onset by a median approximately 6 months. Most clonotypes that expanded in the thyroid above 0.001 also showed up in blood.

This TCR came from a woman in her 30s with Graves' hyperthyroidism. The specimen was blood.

The chain's CDR3 is CAWSDDYEQYF. The CDR3 DNA is TGTGCCTGGAGTGATGACTACGAGCAGTACTTC. The chain links TRBV30 to TRBJ2-7; D not certain. The V end was cut by 1 base, the J end by 3 bases, with 4 bases between. The CDR3 sequence is 11 residues long. Germline CDR1 is GTSNPN and CDR2 is SVGIG (reference sequence). Full variable domain (missing parts from reference TRBV30 and TRBJ2-7): SQTIHQWPATLVQPVGSPLSLECTVEGTSNPNLYWYRQAAGRGLQLLFYSVGIGQISSEVPQNLSASRPQDRQFILSSKKLLLSDSGFYLCAWSDDYEQYFGPGTRLTVT.